These 17 T cell receptor beta chains were sequenced from one sample in a study of blood T cell repertoires in COVID-19. Produced via immunoSEQ multiplex PCR; TCRdb's table is partial and in-frame only. The sample contains about 170,000 clones, 79% of which appear only once. Specimen: PBMCs or T cells enriched from blood (not recorded which). These receptors were taken from a woman aged 70-85 years in a cohort exposed to, infected with or recovered from COVID-19 (not recorded which).

The rearrangement uses TRBV11-2 and TRBJ2-3; the match to TRBD1 covers 7 bases. Germline-derived CDR1 and CDR2 are SGHAT and FQNNGV. The CDR3 is 15 residues long. Unmatched junction bases numbered 12, after V lost 4 bases and J lost 8 bases. The chain's CDR3 is CASSWGRAGGSTQYF. CDR3 DNA sequence: TGTGCCAGCAGCTGGGGTAGGGCAGGGGGTAGTACGCAGTATTTT.

The V call is TRBV18, the J call TRBJ1-4, with 10 positions matching TRBD1. The CDR3 contains 14 residues. The J segment lost 8 bases and the V segment lost 2 bases, leaving 2 bases of the junction unmatched. Per germline, CDR1 KGHSH and CDR2 LQKENI. CDR3 loop: CASSPGTGDEKLFF. The CDR3 DNA follows: TGTGCCAGCTCACCAGGGACAGGGGACGAAAAACTGTTTTTT.

The J gene is TRBJ2-3, the V gene TRBV18, with 13 bases that match TRBD2. V lost 3 bases and J lost 1; bases outside the gene matches: 7. CDR1 KGHSH and CDR2 LQKENI come from the germline V gene. This CDR3 has 18 residues. CDR3 sequence: CASSPGLAGLWGTDTQYF. CDR3 sequence (DNA): TGTGCCAGCTCACCGGGACTAGCGGGGCTGTGGGGCACAGATACGCAGTATTTT.

The V call is TRBV28, the J call TRBJ2-3; the D is unclear. Germline V gene data show CDR1 as MDHEN and CDR2 as SYDVKM. V dropped 5 bases and J dropped 2 bases, with 5 bases sitting between them. CDR3 size: 12 residues. Here the CDR3 reads CASSLSTDTQYF. The CDR3, as DNA: TGTGCCAGCAGTCTCTCCACAGATACGCAGTATTTT.

The chain has TRBV10-3 and TRBJ1-2; D unclear. V was pared by 6 bases and J by 0 bases, with 8 bases between. Per the germline V gene, CDR1 is ENHRY and CDR2 is SYGVKD. The CDR3 loop spans 13 amino acids. The CDR3 nucleotides read TGTGCCATCAGCCAGATTTCTAACTATGGCTACACCTTC. Its translation: CAISQISNYGYTF.

The chain couples TRBV7-2 to TRBJ1-3; D is possibly TRBD1 (5 bases). The length of the CDR3 is 13 residues. Trimming cost V 5 bases and J 3 bases, with 8 bases left between them. CDR1 and CDR2 (germline): SGHTA, FQGNSA. The CDR3 DNA is TGTGCCAGCAGCCCCAGGGTTGGAAACACCATATATTTT. This translates into CASSPRVGNTIYF.

The chain employs TRBV12-3 or TRBV12-4 and TRBJ1-1; D may be TRBD1 (6 bases). CDR3 size: 12 residues. V lost 6 bases and J 7 bases, leaving 12 bases between the germline ends. The CDR3 here is CASSSQGVEAFF. The CDR3, as DNA: TGTGCCAGCAGCTCACAGGGTGTTGAAGCTTTCTTT.

The chain links TRBV18 to TRBJ2-4, with 12 bases aligning to TRBD2. V lost 3 bases to trimming and J lost 7 bases; unmatched junction nucleotides: 1. Germline lookup yields CDR1 KGHSH and CDR2 LQKENI. This CDR3 contains 14 residues. CDR3 nucleotide sequence: TGTGCCAGCTCACCCACTAGCGGGGGGAACATTCAGTACTTC. The encoded protein is CASSPTSGGNIQYF.

The chain is built from TRBV11-3 and TRBJ1-1; D not resolved. Germline assignment: CDR1 SGHNT and CDR2 YENEEA. V was cut by 3 bases and J by 2 bases, with 10 bases left in between. The CDR3 has 14 residues. The CDR3: CASSFSGFNTEAFF. CDR3 in DNA: TGTGCCAGCAGCTTCAGCGGATTTAACACTGAAGCTTTCTTT.

In its sample, this clone was seen a few times. The chain has TRBV6-5 and TRBJ2-2, with D hard to call. V lost 2 bases to trimming and J lost 1 base, with 5 bases between them. Per germline, CDR1 MNHEY and CDR2 SVGAGI. The CDR3 runs 14 residues. CDR3 coding DNA: TGTGCCAGCAGTTACCGGAGGAACACCGGGGAGCTGTTTTTT. This translates into CASSYRRNTGELFF.

The CDR3 is CSARQGMNTEAFF. CDR3 in DNA: TGCAGCGCCCGTCAGGGGATGAACACTGAAGCTTTCTTT. The rearrangement joins TRBV29-1 to TRBJ1-1; a weak D match, TRBD1 (6 bases). The V gene's germline CDR1 is SQVTM and CDR2 ANQGSEA. The CDR3 is made up of 13 amino acids. Trimming took off 7 bases at V and 0 bases at J, with 12 bases between the two ends.

The chain uses TRBV27 and TRBJ1-6, with unresolved D. Trimming removed 5 bases from V and 8 bases from J, with 16 bases in between. The CDR3 contains 15 residues. CDR1 is MNHEY and CDR2 is SMNVEV in the germline V gene (reference sequence). The CDR3 reads CASSLEPRSYSPLHF. DNA of the CDR3: TGTGCCAGCAGTCTCGAGCCCAGGTCTTATTCACCCCTCCACTTT.

The rearrangement joins TRBV20-1 to TRBJ2-3; TRBD2 might be the D (5 bases). The CDR3 length is 11 residues. Germline-derived CDR1 and CDR2 are DFQATT and SNEGSKA (reference sequence). Trimming shortened V by 3 bases and J by 5 bases, and 6 bases separated the two germline ends. The CDR3 spells CSARAGDTQYF. The CDR3 DNA follows: TGCAGTGCTAGGGCGGGAGATACGCAGTATTTT.

This chain connects TRBV5-1 to TRBJ2-3; 8 bases agree with TRBD1. This CDR3 is 16 amino acids long. J lost 4 bases, V lost 2 bases, and 9 bases had no gene match. The germline gives CDR1 SGHRS, CDR2 YFSETQ. The CDR3 is CASSFRGAGGSDTQYF. The CDR3, as DNA: TGCGCCAGCAGCTTTAGAGGGGCAGGGGGCTCAGATACGCAGTATTTT.

V usage is TRBV28 and J usage is TRBJ1-5, with D uncertain. This CDR3 region has 14 residues. In germline, CDR1 is MDHEN, CDR2 SYDVKM. Trimming took 1 base from V and 7 from J, leaving 11 bases between them. CDR3 in amino acids: CASSLLWGGQPQHF. CDR3 DNA sequence: TGTGCCAGCAGTTTATTATGGGGAGGCCAGCCCCAGCATTTT.

This clone showed up just once. The gene calls are TRBV18 and TRBJ2-7; 9 bases match TRBD2. The V and J ends lost 4 bases and 3 bases, in that order; junction bases with no gene match: 4. The CDR3 runs 14 residues. CDR1 is KGHSH, CDR2 LQKENI, per germline. The CDR3 protein is CASSRLAANYEQYF. The CDR3 nucleotides read TGTGCCAGCTCACGACTAGCGGCAAACTACGAGCAGTACTTC.

This clone came up a few times. The chain employs TRBV10-3 and TRBJ2-4; weak D call: TRBD2 (5 bases). V was cut by 4 bases and J by 5 bases, with 12 bases left in between. The CDR3 loop spans 14 amino acids. Germline CDR1 reads ENHRY; CDR2 reads SYGVKD. The CDR3 is CAISGGNKENIQYF. The CDR3 nucleotides are TGTGCCATCAGTGGAGGGAACAAAGAAAACATTCAGTACTTC.